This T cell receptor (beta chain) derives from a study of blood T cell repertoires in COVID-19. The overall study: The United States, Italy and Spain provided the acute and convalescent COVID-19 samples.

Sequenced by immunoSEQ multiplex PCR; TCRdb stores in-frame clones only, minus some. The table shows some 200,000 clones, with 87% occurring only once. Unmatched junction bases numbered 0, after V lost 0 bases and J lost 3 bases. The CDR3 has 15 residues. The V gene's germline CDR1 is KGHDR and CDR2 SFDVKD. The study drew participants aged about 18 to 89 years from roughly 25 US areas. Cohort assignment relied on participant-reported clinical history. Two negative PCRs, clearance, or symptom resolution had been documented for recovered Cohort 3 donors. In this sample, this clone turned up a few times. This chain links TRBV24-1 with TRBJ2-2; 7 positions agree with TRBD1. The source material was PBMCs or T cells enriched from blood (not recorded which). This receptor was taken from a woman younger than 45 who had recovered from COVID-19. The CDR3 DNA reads TGTGCCACCAGTGATTTGGACAGGGACACCGGGGAGCTGTTTTTT. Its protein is CATSDLDRDTGELFF.